Included here is one T cell receptor beta chain sequence, with context. Its antigen is not known. The sample belongs to a study of T cell responses to AZD1222 COVID-19 vaccine. General study points: Vaccine-associated CD4 TCRs ranged over spike, dominating at 160-218 and 743-854. White British ancestry dominated among donors, who included more females, and clonal diversity was possibly underestimated. Only after the peak T cell response were repertoires sampled.

From germline, CDR1 is KGHSH and CDR2 LQKENI. The CDR3 totals 15 residues. Trimming pared 3 bases from V and 0 bases from J, leaving 11 bases between. Sequencing was performed with immunoSEQ multiplex PCR; in TCRdb, only in-frame clones are kept and a portion is missing. Among 150,000 to 200,000 clones listed, roughly 94% were seen once. Second-dose intervals near 4 or 12 weeks were combined. The genes are TRBV18 and TRBJ1-1; the D gene is possibly TRBD1 (6 bases). This receptor was taken from an adult who received the AZD1222 COVID-19 vaccine. The material was peripheral blood, obtained 28 days after the second AZD1222 dose. CDR3 DNA: TGTGCCAGCTCACCGGTGGGGACAATGAACACTGAAGCTTTCTTT. This encodes CASSPVGTMNTEAFF.